This TCR beta chain is drawn from a study of cytomegalovirus exposure and HLA in healthy donors. With regard to this clone: Its antigen is unidentified.

Germline CDR1 is SGHDN and CDR2 is FVKESK. The trim removed 4 bases at V and 6 bases at J, leaving 7 bases unmatched. The CDR3 runs to 15 residues. Clones were sequenced by immunoSEQ multiplex PCR, and TCRdb holds only the in-frame ones, with some missing. The data contain tens of thousands of clones, around 90% of them singletons. Study-wide points: Investigators reported 150 to 200 TCR beta chains as tied to cytomegalovirus.

V usage is TRBV14 and J usage is TRBJ2-1, with 9 bases identical to TRBD2. Input material: PBMCs. The TCR was taken from a woman aged 18-35 years in good health and CMV-seropositive. The CDR3 DNA reads as TGTGCCAGCAGCCCTCTAGCGGGGCCCTTCAATGAGCAGTTCTTC. This sequence encodes CASSPLAGPFNEQFF.